The rows below give T cell receptor beta chains drawn from one sample of a study of regulatory T cells in long-lasting Graves disease. TCRdb re-analysed the multiplex PCR reads in MiXCR, keeping a single row per CDR3 protein. The sample records approximately 380,000 distinct CDR3 sequences, less than 25% being singletons. Source: peripheral blood mononuclear cells (PBMCs), taken when the disease was refractory, from a patient treated with antithyroid drugs. All receptors derive from a female donor with Graves disease. Each CDR3 is given with its conserved first and last residue. A D gene is named only where the DNA matches it firmly. Size tells how often a clone was seen (once, few, many) or the class of an expanded clone, and some rows leave it out.

TRBV3-1	NA	NA	TRBJ1-3	CASSQVPPGSPGNTIYF	TGTGCCAGCAGCCAGGTACCTCCGGGGAGTCCTGGAAACACCATATATTTT
TRBV28	few	TRBD2	TRBJ2-2	CASSFRGRTPNTGELFF	TGTGCCAGCAGTTTCCGCGGGAGGACACCGAACACCGGGGAGCTGTTTTTT
TRBV6-5	many	TRBD1	TRBJ2-7	CASSYGQGNYEQYF	TGTGCCAGCAGTTACGGACAGGGAAACTACGAGCAGTACTTC
TRBV2	many	NA	TRBJ2-2	CASSEGGLLNTGELFF	TGTGCCAGCAGTGAAGGTGGACTGCTGAACACCGGGGAGCTGTTTTTT
TRBV6-1	few	TRBD1	TRBJ1-5	CASSEVGDRDYSNQPQHF	TGTGCCAGCAGTGAAGTTGGAGACAGGGATTATAGCAATCAGCCCCAGCATTTT
TRBV29-1	few	TRBD1	TRBJ2-7	CSVRDRDSYEQYF	TGCAGCGTCCGGGACAGGGACTCCTACGAGCAGTACTTC
TRBV25-1	once	NA	TRBJ1-1	CATSTGAEAFF	TGTGCCACCTCTACGGGGGCTGAAGCTTTCTTT
TRBV18	NA	NA	TRBJ1-1	CASSPGSSAAFF	TGTGCCAGCTCTCCGGGCAGTTCGGCGGCTTTCTTT
TRBV28	few	TRBD1	TRBJ1-1	CAGSFHGTGGAAFF	TGTGCCGGCAGTTTCCATGGGACAGGGGGTGCGGCTTTCTTT
TRBV25-1	once	TRBD1	TRBJ1-4	CASREPGQGSEKLFF	TGTGCCAGCAGGGAACCGGGACAGGGAAGTGAAAAACTGTTTTTT
TRBV20-1	many	NA	TRBJ1-1	CSARQASPEAFF	TGCAGTGCTAGACAGGCAAGCCCTGAAGCTTTCTTT
TRBV2	NA	NA	TRBJ2-3	CASSGGRRGTDTQYF	TGTGCCAGCAGTGGGGGGCGCCGAGGAACAGATACGCAGTATTTT
TRBV28	many	NA	TRBJ1-4	CASSLYRTSFREKLFF	TGTGCCAGCAGTTTATACAGGACATCGTTCCGGGAAAAACTGTTTTTT
TRBV20-1	NA	TRBD2	TRBJ2-7	CSARALAGGNEQYF	TGCAGTGCTAGAGCTCTAGCGGGAGGAAACGAGCAGTACTTC
TRBV19	few	TRBD1	TRBJ2-6	CASSMRPGGGGANVLTF	TGTGCCAGTAGTATGAGGCCAGGGGGCGGTGGGGCCAACGTCCTGACTTTC
TRBV11-2	many	NA	TRBJ2-5	CASSRDGGSSWALRETQYF	TGTGCCAGCAGCAGGGACGGAGGGTCTAGTTGGGCCCTCCGGGAGACCCAGTACTTC
TRBV6-1	NA	NA	TRBJ1-5	CASSEWGVYQPQHF	TGTGCCAGCAGTGAGTGGGGCGTCTATCAGCCCCAGCATTTT
TRBV30	many	NA	TRBJ2-5	CAWSVNAGPETQYF	TGTGCCTGGAGTGTAAACGCGGGCCCGGAGACCCAGTACTTC
TRBV7-6	NA	NA	TRBJ1-3	CASSISGQFGNTIYF	TGTGCCAGCAGCATATCTGGACAGTTCGGAAACACCATATATTTT
TRBV5-1	few	NA	TRBJ2-7	CASSRGGPYEQYF	TGCGCCAGCAGCCGCGGAGGACCGTACGAGCAGTACTTC
TRBV28	many	TRBD1	TRBJ2-5	CASSATGGVQETQYF	TGTGCCAGCAGTGCGACAGGGGGGGTCCAAGAGACCCAGTACTTC
TRBV10-3	many	NA	TRBJ2-7	CAISESGQTIYEQYF	TGTGCCATCAGTGAGTCGGGCCAGACGATCTACGAGCAGTACTTC
TRBV9	few	NA	TRBJ1-1	CASSVATVGNTEAFF	TGTGCCAGCAGCGTAGCCACGGTGGGGAACACTGAAGCTTTCTTT
TRBV6-1	NA	TRBD1	TRBJ1-2	CASSRQGFYGYTF	TGTGCCAGCAGCCGACAGGGGTTCTATGGCTACACCTTC
TRBV20-1	few	TRBD1	TRBJ2-7	CSASSLQGASDEQYF	TGCAGTGCTTCTTCCCTACAGGGGGCTAGCGACGAGCAGTACTTC
TRBV29-1	few	NA	TRBJ1-1	CSVAGFAKQGRGTEAFF	TGCAGCGTTGCAGGTTTCGCGAAACAGGGTCGCGGCACTGAAGCTTTCTTT
TRBV30	many	NA	TRBJ2-2	CASAESNTGELFF	TGTGCAAGTGCGGAATCGAACACCGGGGAGCTGTTTTTT
TRBV20-1	NA	NA	TRBJ2-7	CSARGPGIGPYEQYF	TGCAGTGCTAGGGGTCCGGGTATAGGACCCTACGAGCAGTACTTC
TRBV6-1	many	NA	TRBJ2-2	CASRRQNTGELFF	TGTGCCAGCAGACGACAAAACACCGGGGAGCTGTTTTTT
TRBV30	few	TRBD1	TRBJ2-7	CAWSDRVGYEQYF	TGTGCCTGGAGCGACAGGGTGGGCTACGAGCAGTACTTC
TRBV19	NA	NA	TRBJ2-2	CASTLRPAGELFF	TGTGCCAGTACCCTCCGCCCAGCCGGGGAGCTGTTTTTT
TRBV20-1	NA	TRBD2	TRBJ2-7	CSAREGLAGLEQYF	TGCAGTGCTAGAGAGGGACTAGCGGGACTCGAGCAGTACTTC
TRBV27	many	NA	TRBJ1-4	CASSPMGGNEKLFF	TGTGCCAGCAGTCCCATGGGCGGGAATGAAAAACTGTTTTTT
TRBV19	NA	NA	TRBJ2-2	CASSIGARLPGELFF	TGTGCCAGTAGTATTGGGGCCCGGCTCCCCGGGGAGCTGTTTTTT
TRBV5-1	many	NA	TRBJ1-1	CASSSMNTEAFF	TGCGCCAGCAGCTCCATGAACACTGAAGCTTTCTTT
TRBV30	few	NA	TRBJ1-5	CAPGQSNQPQHF	TGTGCCCCCGGACAGAGCAATCAGCCCCAGCATTTT
TRBV12-3/TRBV12-4	NA	NA	TRBJ2-5	CASSPGQAGETQYF	TGTGCCAGCAGTCCGGGACAAGCGGGAGAGACCCAGTACTTC
TRBV20-1	many	NA	TRBJ2-5	CSASSSWQKQETQYF	TGCAGTGCCAGCAGCTCTTGGCAGAAGCAAGAGACCCAGTACTTC
TRBV29-1	few	NA	TRBJ2-5	CSVGEAQETQYF	TGCAGCGTTGGGGAGGCGCAGGAGACCCAGTACTTC
TRBV6-1	many	NA	TRBJ2-7	CASSLQRTRNSYEQYF	TGTGCCAGCAGTCTACAGCGGACACGGAACTCCTACGAGCAGTACTTC